This T cell receptor beta chain derives from a study of cytomegalovirus exposure and HLA in healthy donors. Study-wide points: Among the sequence variants, a highly shared cluster was likely an artifact of sequencing.

A word on this clone: As yet, its antigen is unknown.

Primers: 60 Vbeta forward and 13 Jbeta reverse. Sequencing was performed with immunoSEQ multiplex PCR; in TCRdb, only in-frame clones are kept and a portion is missing. The sample consists of around 130,000 clones, 60% to 85% of them appearing once. V dropped 2 bases and J dropped 1 base, with 9 bases sitting between them. CDR1 is MRHNA, CDR2 SNTAGT, per germline. The length of the CDR3 is 16 residues. This clonotype was obtained from a woman in her forties in good health and CMV-seronegative. The chain uses TRBV6-4 and TRBJ2-6, with D unresolved. What was sequenced was PBMCs. The CDR3 sequence: CASSDGPSSGANVLTF. The CDR3, as DNA: TGTGCCAGCAGTGACGGCCCCTCATCTGGGGCCAACGTCCTGACTTTC.